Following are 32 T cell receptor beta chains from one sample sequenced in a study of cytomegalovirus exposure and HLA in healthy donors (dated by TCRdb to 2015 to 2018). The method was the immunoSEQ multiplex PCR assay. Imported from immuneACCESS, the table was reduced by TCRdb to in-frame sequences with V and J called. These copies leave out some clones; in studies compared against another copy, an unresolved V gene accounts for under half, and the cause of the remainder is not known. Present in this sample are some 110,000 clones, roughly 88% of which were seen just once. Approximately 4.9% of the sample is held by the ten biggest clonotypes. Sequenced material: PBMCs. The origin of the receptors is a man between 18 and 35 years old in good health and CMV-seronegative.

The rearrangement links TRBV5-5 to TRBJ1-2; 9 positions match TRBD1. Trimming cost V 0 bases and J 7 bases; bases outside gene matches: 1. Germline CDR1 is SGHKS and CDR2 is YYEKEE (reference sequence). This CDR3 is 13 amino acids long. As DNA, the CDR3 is TGTGCCAGCAGCTTGGTGACAGGGGGTGGCTACACCTTC. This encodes CASSLVTGGGYTF.

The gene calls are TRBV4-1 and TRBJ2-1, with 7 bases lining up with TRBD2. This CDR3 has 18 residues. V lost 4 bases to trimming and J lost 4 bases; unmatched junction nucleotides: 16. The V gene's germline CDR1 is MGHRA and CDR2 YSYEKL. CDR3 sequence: CASSLTRLGGGPYNEQFF. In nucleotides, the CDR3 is TGCGCCAGCAGCCTGACTCGGTTGGGCGGGGGTCCGTACAATGAGCAGTTCTTC.

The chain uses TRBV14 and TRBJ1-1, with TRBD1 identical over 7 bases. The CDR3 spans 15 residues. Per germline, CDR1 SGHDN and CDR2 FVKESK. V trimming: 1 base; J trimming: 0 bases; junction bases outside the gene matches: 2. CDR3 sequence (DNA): TGTGCCAGCAGCCAAGTACAGGGGCTGAACACTGAAGCTTTCTTT. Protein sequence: CASSQVQGLNTEAFF.

This CDR3 reads CASSLGVPRGKETQYF. CDR3 DNA: TGCGCCAGCAGCTTGGGGGTCCCCAGGGGAAAAGAGACCCAGTACTTC. This rearrangement joins TRBV5-1 to TRBJ2-5, with a weak D call TRBD1 (6 bases). V was clipped by 0 bases and J by 3 bases, with 15 bases between them. The CDR3 runs to 16 residues. Germline V gives CDR1 SGHRS, CDR2 YFSETQ.

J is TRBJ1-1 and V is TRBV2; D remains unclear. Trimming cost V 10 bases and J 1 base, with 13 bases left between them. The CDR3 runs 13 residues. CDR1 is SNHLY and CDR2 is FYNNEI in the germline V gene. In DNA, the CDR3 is TGTGCCACCCAAACAGAAAAGAACACTGAAGCTTTCTTT. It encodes CATQTEKNTEAFF.

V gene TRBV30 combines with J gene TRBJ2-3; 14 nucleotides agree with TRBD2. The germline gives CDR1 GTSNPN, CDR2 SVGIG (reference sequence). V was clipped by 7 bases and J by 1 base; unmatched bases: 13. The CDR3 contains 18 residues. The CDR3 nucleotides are TGTGCCTTGGGACTAGCGGGAGCGGGGGCTATGGGCACAGATACGCAGTATTTT. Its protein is CALGLAGAGAMGTDTQYF. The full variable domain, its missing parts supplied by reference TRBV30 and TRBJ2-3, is SQTIHQWPATLVQPVGSPLSLECTVEGTSNPNLYWYRQAAGRGLQLLFYSVGIGQISSEVPQNLSASRPQDRQFILSSKKLLLSDSGFYLCALGLAGAGAMGTDTQYFGPGTRLTVL.

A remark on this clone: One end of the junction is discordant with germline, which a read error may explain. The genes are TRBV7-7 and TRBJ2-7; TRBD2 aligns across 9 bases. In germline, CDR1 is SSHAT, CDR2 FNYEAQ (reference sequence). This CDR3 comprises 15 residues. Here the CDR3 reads CASSPGLARAYEQYF. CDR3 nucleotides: TGTGCTAGCAGCCCGGGACTAGCTCGGGCCTACGAGCAGTACTTC. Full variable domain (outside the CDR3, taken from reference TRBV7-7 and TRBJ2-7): GAGVSQSPRYKVTKRGQDVTLRCDPISSHATLYWYQQALGQGPEFLTYFNYEAQPDKSGLPSDRFSAERPEGSISTLTIQRTEQRDSAMYRCASSPGLARAYEQYFGPGTRLTVT.

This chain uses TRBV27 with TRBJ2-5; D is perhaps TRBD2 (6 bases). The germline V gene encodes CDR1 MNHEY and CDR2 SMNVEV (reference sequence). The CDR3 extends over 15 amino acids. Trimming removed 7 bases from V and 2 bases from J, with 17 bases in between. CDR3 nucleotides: TGTGCCAGCACCCTATACGGGCGGGGTCAAGAGACCCAGTACTTC. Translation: CASTLYGRGQETQYF.

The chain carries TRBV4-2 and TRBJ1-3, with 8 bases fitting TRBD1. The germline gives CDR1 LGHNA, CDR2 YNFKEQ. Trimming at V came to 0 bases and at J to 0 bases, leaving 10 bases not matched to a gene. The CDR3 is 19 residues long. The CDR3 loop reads CASSQDRQGRFRSGNTIYF. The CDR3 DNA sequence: TGTGCCAGCAGCCAAGATCGACAGGGGCGCTTCCGCTCTGGAAACACCATATATTTT.

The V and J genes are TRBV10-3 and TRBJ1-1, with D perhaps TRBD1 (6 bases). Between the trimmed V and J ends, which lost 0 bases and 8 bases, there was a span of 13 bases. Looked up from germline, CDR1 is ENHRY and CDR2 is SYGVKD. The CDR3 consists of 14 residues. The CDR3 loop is CAISESTRTGEAFF. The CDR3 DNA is TGTGCCATCAGTGAGTCGACTCGAACAGGGGAAGCTTTCTTT.

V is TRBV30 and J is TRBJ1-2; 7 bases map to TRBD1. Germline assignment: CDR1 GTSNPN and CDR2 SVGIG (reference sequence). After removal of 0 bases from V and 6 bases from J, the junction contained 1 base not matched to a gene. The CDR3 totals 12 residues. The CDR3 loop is CAWSVGGNGYTF. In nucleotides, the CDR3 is TGTGCCTGGAGTGTAGGGGGCAATGGCTACACCTTC.

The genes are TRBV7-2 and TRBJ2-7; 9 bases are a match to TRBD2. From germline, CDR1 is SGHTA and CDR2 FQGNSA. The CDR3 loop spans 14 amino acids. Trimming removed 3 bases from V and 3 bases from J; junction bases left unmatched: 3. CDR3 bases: TGTGCCAGCAGCTTCGATAGCGGGGGCTACGAGCAGTACTTC. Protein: CASSFDSGGYEQYF.

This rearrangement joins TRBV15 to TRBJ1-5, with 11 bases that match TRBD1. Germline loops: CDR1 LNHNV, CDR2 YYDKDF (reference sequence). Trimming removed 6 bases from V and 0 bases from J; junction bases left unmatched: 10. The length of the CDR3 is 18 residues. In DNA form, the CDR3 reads TGTGCCACCAGTCCGTCGGGACAGGGGGTATATAGCAATCAGCCCCAGCATTTT. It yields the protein CATSPSGQGVYSNQPQHF.

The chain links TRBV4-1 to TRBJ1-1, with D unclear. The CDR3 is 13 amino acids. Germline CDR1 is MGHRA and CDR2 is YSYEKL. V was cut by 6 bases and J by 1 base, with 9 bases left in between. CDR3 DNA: TGCGCCAGCAGTCAACGAGAGAACACTGAAGCTTTCTTT. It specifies CASSQRENTEAFF.

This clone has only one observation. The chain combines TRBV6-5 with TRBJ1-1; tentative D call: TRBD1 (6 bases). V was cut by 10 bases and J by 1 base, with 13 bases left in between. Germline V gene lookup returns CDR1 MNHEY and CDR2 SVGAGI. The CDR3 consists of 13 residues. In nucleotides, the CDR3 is TGTGCCACCCATAGGGGGGGGAACACTGAAGCTTTCTTT. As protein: CATHRGGNTEAFF.

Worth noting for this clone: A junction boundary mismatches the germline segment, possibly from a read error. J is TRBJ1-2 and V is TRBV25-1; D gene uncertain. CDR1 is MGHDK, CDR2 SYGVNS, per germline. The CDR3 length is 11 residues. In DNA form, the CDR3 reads TGTGCCAGCAGTGAAAGGGAGGGATGGTTTTTC. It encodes CASSEREGWFF.

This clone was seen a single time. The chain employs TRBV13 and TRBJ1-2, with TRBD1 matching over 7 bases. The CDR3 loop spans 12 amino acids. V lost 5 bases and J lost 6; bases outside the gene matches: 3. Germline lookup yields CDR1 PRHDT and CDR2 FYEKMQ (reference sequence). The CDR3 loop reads CASSQRGHGYTF. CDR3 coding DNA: TGTGCCAGCAGCCAAAGGGGGCATGGCTACACCTTC.

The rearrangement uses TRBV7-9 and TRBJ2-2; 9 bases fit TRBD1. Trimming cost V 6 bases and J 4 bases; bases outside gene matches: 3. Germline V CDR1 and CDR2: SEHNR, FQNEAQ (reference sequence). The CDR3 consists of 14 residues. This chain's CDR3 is CASRPGQGTGELFF. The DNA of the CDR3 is TGTGCCAGCAGACCGGGACAGGGCACCGGGGAGCTGTTTTTT.

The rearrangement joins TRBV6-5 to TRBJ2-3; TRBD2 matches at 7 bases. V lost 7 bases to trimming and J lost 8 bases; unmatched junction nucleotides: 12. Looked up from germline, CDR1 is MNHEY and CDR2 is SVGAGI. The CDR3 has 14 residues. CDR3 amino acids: CASTSSGSLGTQYF. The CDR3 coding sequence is TGTGCCAGCACGTCTAGCGGTAGTTTAGGTACGCAGTATTTT.

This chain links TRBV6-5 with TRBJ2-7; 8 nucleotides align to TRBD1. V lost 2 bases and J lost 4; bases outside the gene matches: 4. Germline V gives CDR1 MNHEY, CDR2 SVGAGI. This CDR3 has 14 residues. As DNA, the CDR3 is TGTGCCAGCAGTTACAAAGGACAGGGATACGAGCAGTACTTC. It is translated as CASSYKGQGYEQYF.

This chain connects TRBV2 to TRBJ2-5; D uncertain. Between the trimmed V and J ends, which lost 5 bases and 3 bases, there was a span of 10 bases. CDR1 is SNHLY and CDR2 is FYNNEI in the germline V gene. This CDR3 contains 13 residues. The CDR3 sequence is CASSPGVKETQYF. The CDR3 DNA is TGTGCCAGCAGTCCTGGAGTCAAAGAGACCCAGTACTTC.

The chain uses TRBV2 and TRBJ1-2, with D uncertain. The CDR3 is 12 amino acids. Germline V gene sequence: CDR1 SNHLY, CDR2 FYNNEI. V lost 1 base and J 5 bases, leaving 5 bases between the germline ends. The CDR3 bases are TGTGCCAGCAGTGAAGGCAGTTATGGCTACACCTTC. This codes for CASSEGSYGYTF.

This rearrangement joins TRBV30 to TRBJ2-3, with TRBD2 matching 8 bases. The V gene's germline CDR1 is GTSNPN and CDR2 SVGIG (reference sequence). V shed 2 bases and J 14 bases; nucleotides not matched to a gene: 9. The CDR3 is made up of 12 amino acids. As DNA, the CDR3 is TGTGCCTGGAGTTCTGGAGCGGGAGTACCGTATTTT. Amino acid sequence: CAWSSGAGVPYF.

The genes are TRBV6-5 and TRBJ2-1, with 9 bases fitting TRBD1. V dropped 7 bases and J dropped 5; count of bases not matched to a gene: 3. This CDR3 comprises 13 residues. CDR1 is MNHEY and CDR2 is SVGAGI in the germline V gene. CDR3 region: CASTDRGNNEQFF. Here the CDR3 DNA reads TGTGCCAGCACCGACAGGGGGAACAATGAGCAGTTCTTC.

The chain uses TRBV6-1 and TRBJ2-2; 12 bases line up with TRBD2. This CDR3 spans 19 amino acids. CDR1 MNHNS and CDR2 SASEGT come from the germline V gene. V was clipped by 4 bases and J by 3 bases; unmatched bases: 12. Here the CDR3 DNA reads TGTGCCAGCAGTGCCCTAGCGGGAGGGCCTATGAAGGACACCGGGGAGCTGTTTTTT. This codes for CASSALAGGPMKDTGELFF.

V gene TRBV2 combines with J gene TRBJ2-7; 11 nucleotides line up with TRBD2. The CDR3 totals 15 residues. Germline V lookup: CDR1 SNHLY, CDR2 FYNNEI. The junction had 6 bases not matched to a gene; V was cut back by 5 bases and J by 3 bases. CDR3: CASSPLAGGGYEQYF. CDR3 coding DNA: TGTGCCAGCAGTCCTCTAGCGGGGGGCGGCTACGAGCAGTACTTC.

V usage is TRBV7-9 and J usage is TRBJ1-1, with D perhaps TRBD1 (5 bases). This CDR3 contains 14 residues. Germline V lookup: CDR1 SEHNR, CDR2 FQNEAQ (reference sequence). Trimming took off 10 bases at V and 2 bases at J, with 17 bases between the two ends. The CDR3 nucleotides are TGTGCCACAAAGGACACCGACGTAAACACTGAAGCTTTCTTT. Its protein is CATKDTDVNTEAFF.

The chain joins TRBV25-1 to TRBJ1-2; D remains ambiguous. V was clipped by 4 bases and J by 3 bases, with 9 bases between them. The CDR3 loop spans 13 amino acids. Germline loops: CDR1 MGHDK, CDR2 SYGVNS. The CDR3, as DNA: TGTGCCAGCAGTGTCGGGGTTGACTATGGCTACACCTTC. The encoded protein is CASSVGVDYGYTF.

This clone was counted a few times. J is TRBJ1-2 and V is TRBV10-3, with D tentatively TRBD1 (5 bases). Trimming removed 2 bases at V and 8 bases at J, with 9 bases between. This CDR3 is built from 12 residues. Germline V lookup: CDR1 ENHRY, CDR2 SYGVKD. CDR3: CAISERGEGYTF. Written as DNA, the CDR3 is TGTGCCATCAGTGAGCGGGGGGAGGGCTACACCTTC.

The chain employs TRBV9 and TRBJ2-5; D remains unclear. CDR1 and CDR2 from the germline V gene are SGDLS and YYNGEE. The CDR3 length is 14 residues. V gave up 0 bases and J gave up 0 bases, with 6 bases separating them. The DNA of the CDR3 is TGTGCCAGCAGCGTAGATAGTGACCAAGAGACCCAGTACTTC. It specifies CASSVDSDQETQYF.

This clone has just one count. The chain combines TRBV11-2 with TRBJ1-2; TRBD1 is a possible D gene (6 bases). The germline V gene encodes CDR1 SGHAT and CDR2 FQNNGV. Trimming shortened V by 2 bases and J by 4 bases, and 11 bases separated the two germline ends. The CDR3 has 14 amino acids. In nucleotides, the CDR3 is TGTGCCAGCAGCTTATCTGGGGGCGGCTATGGCTACACCTTC. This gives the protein CASSLSGGGYGYTF. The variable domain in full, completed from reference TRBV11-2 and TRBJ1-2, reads EAGVAQSPRYKIIEKRQSVAFWCNPISGHATLYWYQQILGQGPKLLIQFQNNGVVDDSQLPKDRFSAERLKGVDSTLKIQPAKLEDSAVYLCASSLSGGGYGYTFGSGTRLTVV.

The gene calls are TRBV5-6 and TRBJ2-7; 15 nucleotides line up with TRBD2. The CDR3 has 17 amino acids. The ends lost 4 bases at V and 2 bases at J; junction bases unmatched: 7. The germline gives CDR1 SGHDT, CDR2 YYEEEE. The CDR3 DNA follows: TGTGCCAGCAGCATACCGGGACTAGCGGGAGGTGCCTACGAGCAGTACTTC. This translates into CASSIPGLAGGAYEQYF.